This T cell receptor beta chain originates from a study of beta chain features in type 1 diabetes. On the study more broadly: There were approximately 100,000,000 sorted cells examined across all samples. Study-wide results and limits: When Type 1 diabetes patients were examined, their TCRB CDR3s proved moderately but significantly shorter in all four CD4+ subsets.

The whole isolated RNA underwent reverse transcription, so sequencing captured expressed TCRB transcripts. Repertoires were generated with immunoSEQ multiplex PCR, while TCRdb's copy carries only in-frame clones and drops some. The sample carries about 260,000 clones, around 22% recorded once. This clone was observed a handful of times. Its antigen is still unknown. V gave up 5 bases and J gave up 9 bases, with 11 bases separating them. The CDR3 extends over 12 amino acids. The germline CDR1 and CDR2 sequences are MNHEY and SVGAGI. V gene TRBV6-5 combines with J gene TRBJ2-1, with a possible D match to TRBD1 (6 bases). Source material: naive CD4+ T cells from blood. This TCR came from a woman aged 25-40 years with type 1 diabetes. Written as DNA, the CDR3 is TGTGCCAGCAGTGGGGGCCTTCGTGAGCAGTTCTTC. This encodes CASSGGLREQFF.